This is a list of T cell receptor beta chains from one sample in a study of T cells after posttransplantation cyclophosphamide. Repertoires were generated with immunoSEQ multiplex PCR, while TCRdb's copy carries only in-frame clones and drops some. There are tens of thousands of clones in the sample, none observed a single time. The sequenced material came from PBMCs. The receptors shown here come from a woman aged 60-75 years in good health, CMV-negative, and a related stem cell transplant donor. Both conserved end residues are trimmed from each CDR3. The size of a clone is reported for some rows only, either as once, few or many, or as a class for expanded clones.

clone size,V gene,CDR3 protein
many,TRBV5-1,ASRVSGAHYNEQF
many,TRBV5-4,ASSPPTSGGAETQY
many,TRBV27,ASTPNRGLDNEQF
many,TRBV6-6,ASRPSLAGGYNEQF
many,TRBV5-1,ASSSQTSGVNEQF
many,TRBV4-1,ASSPRQGNQPQH
many,TRBV5-1,ASLGDSGANVLT
many,TRBV27,ASSSRTSGMSSYNEQF
many,TRBV11-2,ASSLVRGSYNEQF
many,TRBV29-1,SVEVQGAGGYT
.,TRBV30,AWSVRGPTDTQY
many,TRBV18,ASSPLPGYGSYEQY
few,TRBV5-1,ASSLVLAAEQY
.,TRBV27,ASSQFRGTGELF
many,TRBV28,ASSTPGLAGGLGQETQY
many,TRBV5-1,ASQLGPQGTGGEKLF
many,TRBV6-6,ASTYRGTDTEAF
many,TRBV4-2,ASSQAGNNYEQY
many,TRBV2,ASQDGGQGGETQY
many,TRBV11-2,ASSLRDRGSNSPLH
many,TRBV4-2,ASSQSGRNEQF
many,TRBV4-3,ASSQDWRLASNEQF
many,TRBV7-9,ASSLGAVKSGNTIY
.,TRBV28,ASSLSSTVKETQY
many,TRBV28,ASSSGTTNNEQF
many,TRBV5-1,ASRKNPGTVYGYT
many,TRBV7-8,ASSFSPSLANEQF
many,TRBV14,ASSQGTGGAKNIQY
many,TRBV27,ASSPRWLAGGRTGELF
many,TRBV11-2,ASSPWTGYQETQY
many,TRBV13,ASSYDRGRELF
many,TRBV11-1,ASSLGGGRSGELF
many,TRBV7-2,ASSFQGKRNTGELF
many,TRBV27,ASSLFFRGGEKLF
many,TRBV5-1,ASSGDSRREETQY
medium-sized,TRBV5-5,ASSSRVNSNQPQH
many,TRBV4-1,ASSRGQGLNTEAF
many,TRBV5-4,ASSLAGTETQY
many,TRBV4-1,ASSQGTGTLQETQY
many,TRBV5-1,ASSLRGTGAPYEQY
many,TRBV9,ASSVGLGRAETQY
many,TRBV2,ASSEAHSSVYEQY
many,TRBV5-1,ASSLGIRGGTGELF
many,TRBV19,ASSMEDWTSGTETQY
.,TRBV18,ASSRTGQTEAF
many,TRBV6-5,ASSSPTGYTEAF
many,TRBV5-6,ASSLYRDRAYNEQF
many,TRBV19,ASSMGALAYNEQF
many,TRBV6-6,ASSYSGAGANYGYT
many,TRBV7-6,ASSPIQGASTEAF
many,TRBV5-5,ASSLGLKTGTGYT
few,TRBV4-2,ASSQGGGSNLDIQY
.,TRBV2,ASKWRGVNTETF